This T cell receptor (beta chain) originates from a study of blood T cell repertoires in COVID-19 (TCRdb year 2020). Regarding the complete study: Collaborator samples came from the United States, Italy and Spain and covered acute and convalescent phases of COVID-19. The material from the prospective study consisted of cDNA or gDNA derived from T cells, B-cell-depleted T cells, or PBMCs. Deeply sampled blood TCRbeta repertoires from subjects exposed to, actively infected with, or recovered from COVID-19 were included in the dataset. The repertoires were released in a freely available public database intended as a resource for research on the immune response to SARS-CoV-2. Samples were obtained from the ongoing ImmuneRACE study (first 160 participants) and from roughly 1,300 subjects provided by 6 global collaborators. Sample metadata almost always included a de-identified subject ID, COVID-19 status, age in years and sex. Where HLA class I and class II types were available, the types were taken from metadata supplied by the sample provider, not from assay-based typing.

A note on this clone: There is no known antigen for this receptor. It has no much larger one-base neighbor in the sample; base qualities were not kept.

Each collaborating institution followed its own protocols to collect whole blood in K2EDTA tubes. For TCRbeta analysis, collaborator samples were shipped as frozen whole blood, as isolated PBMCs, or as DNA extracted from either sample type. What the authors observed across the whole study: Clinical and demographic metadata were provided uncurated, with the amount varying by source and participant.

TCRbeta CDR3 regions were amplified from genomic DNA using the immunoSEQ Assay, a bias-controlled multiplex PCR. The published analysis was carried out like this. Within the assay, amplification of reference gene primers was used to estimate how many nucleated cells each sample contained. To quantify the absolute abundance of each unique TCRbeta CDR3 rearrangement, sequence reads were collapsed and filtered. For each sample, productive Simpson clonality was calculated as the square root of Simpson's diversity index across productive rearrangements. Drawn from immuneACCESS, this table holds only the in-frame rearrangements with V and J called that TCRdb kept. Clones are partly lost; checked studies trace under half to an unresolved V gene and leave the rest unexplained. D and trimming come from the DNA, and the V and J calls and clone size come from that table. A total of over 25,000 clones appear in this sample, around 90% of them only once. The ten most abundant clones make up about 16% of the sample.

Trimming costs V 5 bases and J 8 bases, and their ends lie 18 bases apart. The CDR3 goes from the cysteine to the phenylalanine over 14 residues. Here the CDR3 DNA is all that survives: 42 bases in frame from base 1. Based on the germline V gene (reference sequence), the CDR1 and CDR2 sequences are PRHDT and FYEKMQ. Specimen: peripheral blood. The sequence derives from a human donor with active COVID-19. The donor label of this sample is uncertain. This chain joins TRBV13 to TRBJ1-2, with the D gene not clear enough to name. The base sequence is TGTGCCAGCAGCGGCAGAGAGGGCCGGGAGGGCTACACCTTC. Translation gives CASSGREGREGYTF.